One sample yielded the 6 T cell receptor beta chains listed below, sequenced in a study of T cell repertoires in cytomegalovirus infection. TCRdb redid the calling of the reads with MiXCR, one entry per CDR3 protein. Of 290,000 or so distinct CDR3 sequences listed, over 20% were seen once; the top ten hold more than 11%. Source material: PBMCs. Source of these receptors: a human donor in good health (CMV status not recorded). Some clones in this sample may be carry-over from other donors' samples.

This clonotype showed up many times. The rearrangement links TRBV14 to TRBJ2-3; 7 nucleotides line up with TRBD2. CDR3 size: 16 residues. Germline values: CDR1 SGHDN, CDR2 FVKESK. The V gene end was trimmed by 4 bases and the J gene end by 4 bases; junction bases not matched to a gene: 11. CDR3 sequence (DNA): TGTGCCAGCAGCCTCAAGGAAGGGAGGGATGCAGATACGCAGTATTTT. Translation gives CASSLKEGRDADTQYF.

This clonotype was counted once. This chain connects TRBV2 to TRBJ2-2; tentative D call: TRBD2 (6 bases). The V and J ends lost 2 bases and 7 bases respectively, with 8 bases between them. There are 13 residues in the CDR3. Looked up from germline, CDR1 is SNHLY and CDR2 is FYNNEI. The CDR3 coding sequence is TGTGCCAGCAGTGAACAGGAGGGCGGGGAGCTGTTTTTT. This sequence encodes CASSEQEGGELFF.

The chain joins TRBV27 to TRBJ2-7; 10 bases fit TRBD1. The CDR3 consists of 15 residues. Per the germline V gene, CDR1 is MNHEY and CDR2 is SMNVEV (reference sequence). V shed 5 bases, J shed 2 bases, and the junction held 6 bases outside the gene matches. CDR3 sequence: CASSRQGAVAYEQYF. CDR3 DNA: TGTGCCAGCAGTAGACAGGGGGCAGTTGCCTACGAGCAGTACTTC.

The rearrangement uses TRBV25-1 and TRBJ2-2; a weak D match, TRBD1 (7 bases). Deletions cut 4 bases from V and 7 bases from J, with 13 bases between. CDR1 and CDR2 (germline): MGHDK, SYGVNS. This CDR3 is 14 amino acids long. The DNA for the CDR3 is TGTGCCAGCAGTGCCGCAGGGGGGCTCGGGGAGCTGTTTTTT. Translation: CASSAAGGLGELFF.

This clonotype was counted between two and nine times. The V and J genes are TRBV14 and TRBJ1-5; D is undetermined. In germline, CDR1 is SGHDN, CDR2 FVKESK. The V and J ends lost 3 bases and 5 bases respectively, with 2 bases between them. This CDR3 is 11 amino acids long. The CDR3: CASSHHQPQHF. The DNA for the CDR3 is TGTGCCAGCAGCCACCATCAGCCCCAGCATTTT.

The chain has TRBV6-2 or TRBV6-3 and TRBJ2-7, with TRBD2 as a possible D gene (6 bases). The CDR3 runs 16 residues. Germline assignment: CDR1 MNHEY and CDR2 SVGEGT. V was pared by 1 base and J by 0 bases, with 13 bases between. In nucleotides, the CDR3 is TGTGCCAGCAGTTACTGGAGGGGCCGGCACTCCTACGAGCAGTACTTC. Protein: CASSYWRGRHSYEQYF.